This T cell receptor (beta chain) emerged from a study of chemoradiotherapy in HPV16-positive cancers. With respect to this clone: Its antigen remains unknown.

Looked up from germline, CDR1 is SGHRS and CDR2 is YFSETQ. This CDR3 spans 16 amino acids. V lost 1 base, J lost 0 bases, and 14 bases lay in between. Study-wide points: Better recurrence-free survival went with HPV-responsive T-cell expansion in HPV16-positive patients.

Repertoires were sampled repeatedly during chemoradiotherapy. TCRdb keeps only in-frame clones here, not all; method: immunoSEQ multiplex PCR. The repertoire has 8,500 to 9,000 clones, roughly 70% of them found once; the top ten carry about 8.8%. This specimen was taken from a patient who underwent chemoradiotherapy. The gene calls are TRBV5-1 and TRBJ2-7; tentatively, D is TRBD1 (6 bases). This clonotype was sampled from a human donor with HPV-associated anogenital cancer. Written as DNA, the CDR3 is TGCGCCAGCAGCTTGTACCGGCAGGGGAGCTCCTACGAGCAGTACTTC. This encodes CASSLYRQGSSYEQYF.